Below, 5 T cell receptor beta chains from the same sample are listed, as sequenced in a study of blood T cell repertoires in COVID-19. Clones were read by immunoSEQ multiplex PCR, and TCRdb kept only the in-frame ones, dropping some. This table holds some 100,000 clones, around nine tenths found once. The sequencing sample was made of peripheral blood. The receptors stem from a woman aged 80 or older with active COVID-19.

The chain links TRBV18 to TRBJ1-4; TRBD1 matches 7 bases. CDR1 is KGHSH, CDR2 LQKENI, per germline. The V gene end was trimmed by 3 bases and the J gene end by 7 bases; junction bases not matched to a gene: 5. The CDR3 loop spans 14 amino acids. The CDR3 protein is CASSPDRNIEKLFF. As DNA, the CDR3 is TGTGCCAGCTCACCGGACAGGAACATTGAAAAACTGTTTTTT.

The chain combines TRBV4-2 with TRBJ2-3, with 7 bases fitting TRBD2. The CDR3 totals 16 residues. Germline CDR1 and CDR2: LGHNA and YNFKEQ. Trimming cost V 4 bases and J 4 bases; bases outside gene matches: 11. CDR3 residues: CASSRAPSGTSDTQYF. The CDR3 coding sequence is TGTGCCAGCAGCCGAGCCCCAAGCGGGACCTCAGATACGCAGTATTTT.

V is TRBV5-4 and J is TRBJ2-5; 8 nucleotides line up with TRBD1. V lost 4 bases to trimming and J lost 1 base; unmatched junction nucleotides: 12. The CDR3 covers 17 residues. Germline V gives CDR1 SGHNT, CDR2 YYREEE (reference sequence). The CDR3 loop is CASSHGQGSRFQETQYF. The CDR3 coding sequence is TGTGCCAGCAGCCACGGACAGGGATCCAGGTTCCAAGAGACCCAGTACTTC.

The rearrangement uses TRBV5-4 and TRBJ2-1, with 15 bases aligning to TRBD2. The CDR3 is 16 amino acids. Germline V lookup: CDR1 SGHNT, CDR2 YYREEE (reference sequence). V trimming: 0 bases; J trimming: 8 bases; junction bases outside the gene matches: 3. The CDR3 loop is CASSLGGTSGRYEQFF. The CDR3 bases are TGTGCCAGCAGCTTGGGGGGGACTAGCGGGAGGTATGAGCAGTTCTTC.

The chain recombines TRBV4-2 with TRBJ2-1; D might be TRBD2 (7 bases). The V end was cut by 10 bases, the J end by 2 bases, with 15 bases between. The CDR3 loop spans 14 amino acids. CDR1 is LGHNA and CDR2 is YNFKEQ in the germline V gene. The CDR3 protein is CAKPGEGTYNEQFF. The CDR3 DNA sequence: TGTGCCAAGCCAGGGGAGGGCACCTACAATGAGCAGTTCTTC.